The 30 T cell receptor beta chains presented below share a single source sample, sequenced in a study of OX40 agonist ivuxolimab in advanced cancers. Only in-frame clones appear in the TCRdb table, and some are missing; sequencing was by immunoSEQ multiplex PCR. The table shows 84,000 or so clones, with around nine tenths occurring only once. The sequences come from CD4+ or CD8+ T cells sorted from blood, collected in a trial of the OX40 agonist ivuxolimab. All receptors derive from an adult with an advanced solid tumor such as melanoma, head and neck, liver or kidney cancer.

The gene calls are TRBV5-6 and TRBJ1-2, with 10 bases lining up with TRBD1. The CDR3 totals 17 residues. Per germline, CDR1 SGHDT and CDR2 YYEEEE. Trimming took 4 bases from V and 4 from J; bases not matched to a gene: 13. CDR3 protein: CASSLRSGTGATYGYTF. The CDR3 bases are TGTGCCAGCAGCCTGAGATCCGGGACAGGGGCAACCTATGGCTACACCTTC.

The rearrangement joins TRBV28 to TRBJ1-2; TRBD1 matches at 8 bases. Germline trimming cut 7 bases from V and 1 base from J; bases unmatched to any gene: 11. Germline V gene sequence: CDR1 MDHEN, CDR2 SYDVKM. The CDR3 is 16 residues long. The DNA of the CDR3 is TGTGCCAGCATGTGGTCCAGGGGGCTTTTTAACTATGGCTACACCTTC. Protein sequence: CASMWSRGLFNYGYTF.

The chain uses TRBV28 and TRBJ2-7; D is perhaps TRBD1 (5 bases). Trimming took 6 bases from V and 0 from J, leaving 15 bases between them. CDR1 and CDR2 (germline): MDHEN, SYDVKM. The CDR3 extends over 15 amino acids. CDR3 DNA sequence: TGTGCCAGCAGAAGGAAACAGGCCTTCTCCTACGAGCAGTACTTC. This gives the protein CASRRKQAFSYEQYF.

The chain carries TRBV7-6 and TRBJ2-1, with 9 bases fitting TRBD1. V gave up 3 bases and J gave up 1 base; unmatched junction bases: 10. Germline-derived CDR1 and CDR2 are SGHVS and FNYEAQ. The length of the CDR3 is 18 residues. CDR3 region: CASSLGSTQGASYNEQFF. DNA for the CDR3: TGTGCCAGCAGCTTGGGTTCAACACAGGGGGCTTCCTACAATGAGCAGTTCTTC.

The CDR3 here is CASSIEGARGSQPQHF. The CDR3 DNA reads as TGTGCCAGTAGTATAGAGGGGGCCCGGGGATCTCAGCCCCAGCATTTT. The chain links TRBV19 to TRBJ1-5; possibly TRBD1 for D (6 bases). Looked up from germline, CDR1 is LNHDA and CDR2 is SQIVND (reference sequence). Trimming removed 0 bases at V and 6 bases at J, with 15 bases between. The CDR3 sequence is 16 residues long.

V is TRBV28 and J is TRBJ2-7, with TRBD1 identical over 9 bases. Trimming cost V 5 bases and J 7 bases; bases outside gene matches: 9. This CDR3 has 14 residues. Looked up from germline, CDR1 is MDHEN and CDR2 is SYDVKM. Here the CDR3 reads CASSLRDRVGEQYF. The CDR3 DNA is TGTGCCAGCAGTCTAAGGGACAGGGTGGGTGAGCAGTACTTC.

The chain carries TRBV6-1 and TRBJ2-2, with 7 nucleotides matching TRBD1. The CDR3 extends over 14 amino acids. V shed 7 bases and J 6 bases; nucleotides not matched to a gene: 8. The germline V gene encodes CDR1 MNHNS and CDR2 SASEGT. This CDR3 reads CASTRQGESGELFF. The CDR3 DNA reads as TGTGCCAGCACTCGACAGGGAGAATCCGGGGAGCTGTTTTTT.

Only one count was recorded for this clone. The rearrangement uses TRBV6-5 and TRBJ2-5, with D uncertain. In germline, CDR1 is MNHEY, CDR2 SVGAGI. V was pared by 8 bases and J by 10 bases, with 23 bases between. The CDR3 runs 14 residues. The CDR3: CASSRTVQSFDQYF. CDR3 DNA sequence: TGTGCCAGCTCCAGGACGGTCCAATCCTTCGACCAGTACTTC.

The chain couples TRBV5-1 to TRBJ1-1, with a weak D call TRBD1 (5 bases). CDR3 length equals 14 residues. Germline CDR1 SGHRS, CDR2 YFSETQ. The ends were cut back, 6 bases at V and 7 bases at J, with 19 bases in the middle. CDR3 nucleotides: TGCGCCAGCACCTACTCCGGGGGATCGGGTGAAGCTTTCTTT. It codes for CASTYSGGSGEAFF.

The chain is built from TRBV28 and TRBJ1-1; 8 positions agree with TRBD1. CDR3 length: 14 amino acids. Looked up from germline, CDR1 is MDHEN and CDR2 is SYDVKM. V lost 4 bases to trimming and J lost 4 bases; unmatched junction nucleotides: 5. CDR3 residues: CASSSTGDSTEAFF. CDR3 DNA: TGTGCCAGCAGTTCGACAGGGGATAGCACTGAAGCTTTCTTT.

J is TRBJ1-5 and V is TRBV6-1; 8 positions match TRBD1. The germline V gene has CDR1 MNHNS and CDR2 SASEGT. The CDR3 has 15 residues. Trimming took 7 bases from V and 0 from J; bases not matched to a gene: 5. CDR3: CASKLTGGSNQPQHF. The CDR3 nucleotides read TGTGCCAGCAAGCTAACAGGGGGTAGCAATCAGCCCCAGCATTTT.

V gene TRBV6-1 combines with J gene TRBJ2-5; 7 positions agree with TRBD1. This CDR3 contains 13 residues. J gave up 5 bases and V 4 bases, and 4 bases lay outside the gene matches. Germline V gene sequence: CDR1 MNHNS, CDR2 SASEGT. The CDR3 DNA follows: TGTGCCAGCAGTGCCCAAGGGGGCGAGACCCAGTACTTC. Its translation: CASSAQGGETQYF.

CDR3 nucleotide sequence: TGTGCCAGCAGCTTGGGGCGCGAGAACACTGAAGCTTTCTTT. As protein: CASSLGRENTEAFF. The gene calls are TRBV5-4 and TRBJ1-1; no clear D. Germline CDR1 is SGHNT and CDR2 is YYREEE (reference sequence). V lost 0 bases and J lost 1, with 7 bases in between. The CDR3 extends over 14 amino acids.

The chain employs TRBV2 and TRBJ2-3, with D uncertain. CDR1 is SNHLY and CDR2 is FYNNEI in the germline V gene. V was clipped by 4 bases and J by 8 bases, with 16 bases between them. The CDR3 covers 14 residues. The chain's CDR3 is CASSVGTSRSTQYF. The CDR3 bases are TGTGCCAGCAGTGTAGGTACATCTAGAAGTACGCAGTATTTT. The complete variable domain, with remaining parts taken from reference TRBV2 and TRBJ2-3, reads EPEVTQTPSHQVTQMGQEVILRCVPISNHLYFYWYRQILGQKVEFLVSFYNNEISEKSEIFDDQFSVERPDGSNFTLKIRSTKLEDSAMYFCASSVGTSRSTQYFGPGTRLTVL.

V gene TRBV27 combines with J gene TRBJ1-2; maybe TRBD1 (5 bases). V lost 4 bases, J lost 6 bases, and 15 bases lay in between. The CDR3 length is 14 residues. Germline V gives CDR1 MNHEY, CDR2 SMNVEV (reference sequence). DNA for the CDR3: TGTGCCAGCAGTTCTTGGGACGTGAAGGATGGCTACACCTTC. This encodes CASSSWDVKDGYTF.

With respect to this clone: Other nucleotide sequences from this sample produce the same CDR3. The chain links TRBV11-2 to TRBJ1-1; no definite D call. The V end was cut by 6 bases, the J end by 1 base, with 3 bases between. The germline V gene encodes CDR1 SGHAT and CDR2 FQNNGV. This CDR3 contains 11 residues. As DNA, the CDR3 is TGTGCCAGCAGAAAGAACACTGAAGCTTTCTTT. It is translated as CASRKNTEAFF.

The chain uses TRBV6-1 and TRBJ2-3; 7 bases fit TRBD2. This CDR3 region has 16 residues. Losses at the gene ends were 1 base for V and 1 base for J; bases not matched to a gene: 5. CDR1 MNHNS and CDR2 SASEGT come from the germline V gene. This chain's CDR3 is CASSEVLGRGTDTQYF. The CDR3 nucleotides are TGTGCCAGCAGTGAAGTCCTGGGGAGGGGCACAGATACGCAGTATTTT.

The chain is built from TRBV4-2 and TRBJ2-3; D unresolved. The CDR3 spans 14 residues. Trimming took off 0 bases at V and 4 bases at J, with 8 bases between the two ends. Looked up from germline, CDR1 is LGHNA and CDR2 is YNFKEQ. The chain's CDR3 is CASSQESWSDTQYF. In DNA, the CDR3 is TGTGCCAGCAGCCAAGAAAGCTGGTCAGATACGCAGTATTTT.

This clone appeared a single time. The gene calls are TRBV14 and TRBJ2-7; no clear D gene. There are 12 residues in the CDR3. Germline CDR1 SGHDN, CDR2 FVKESK. Trimming took off 2 bases at V and 4 bases at J, with 6 bases between the two ends. The CDR3 spells CASSQQIYEQYF. The CDR3 DNA sequence: TGTGCCAGCAGCCAACAGATTTACGAGCAGTACTTC.

A word on this clone: Within the sample, other DNA sequences also encode this same CDR3. The V and J genes are TRBV5-1 and TRBJ1-1; tentatively, D is TRBD1 (5 bases). The ends were cut back, 1 base at V and 3 bases at J, with 7 bases in the middle. The CDR3 is 13 amino acids. The V gene's germline CDR1 is SGHRS and CDR2 YFSETQ. In nucleotides, the CDR3 is TGCGCCAGCAGCTTGAGAGGGGACACTGAAGCTTTCTTT. Translation: CASSLRGDTEAFF.

V is TRBV5-1 and J is TRBJ2-4; TRBD2 agrees at 14 bases. V shed 5 bases, J shed 0 bases, and the junction held 13 bases outside the gene matches. Germline V lookup: CDR1 SGHRS, CDR2 YFSETQ. The CDR3 totals 20 residues. The CDR3 coding sequence is TGCGCCAGCAGGGCCGAGACTAGCGGGAGGGCCACTGTAGCCAAAAACATTCAGTACTTC. Translated: CASRAETSGRATVAKNIQYF. The full variable domain, its missing parts supplied by reference TRBV5-1 and TRBJ2-4, is KAGVTQTPRYLIKTRGQQVTLSCSPISGHRSVSWYQQTPGQGLQFLFEYFSETQRNKGNFPGRFSGRQFSNSRSEMNVSTLELGDSALYLCASRAETSGRATVAKNIQYFGAGTRLSVL.

The chain is built from TRBV6-5 and TRBJ1-2; the D gene is possibly TRBD1 (6 bases). This CDR3 is 14 amino acids long. The V and J ends lost 4 bases and 4 bases respectively, with 13 bases between them. The germline gives CDR1 MNHEY, CDR2 SVGAGI. CDR3 sequence: CASSSPGQTYGYTF. The CDR3 DNA reads TGTGCCAGCAGTTCCCCGGGACAAACCTATGGCTACACCTTC.

In its sample, this clone was seen a few times. This chain links TRBV19 with TRBJ1-2; unclear D gene. V was cut by 6 bases and J by 7 bases, with 12 bases left in between. This CDR3 comprises 12 residues. Germline V gives CDR1 LNHDA, CDR2 SQIVND (reference sequence). The CDR3 region is CASSRLGSGYTF. For the CDR3, the DNA is TGTGCCAGTAGCCGCCTGGGTTCTGGCTACACCTTC.

This chain uses TRBV28 with TRBJ2-5, with TRBD2 identical over 9 bases. Germline loops: CDR1 MDHEN, CDR2 SYDVKM. CDR3 length equals 14 residues. Germline trimming cut 6 bases from V and 2 bases from J; bases unmatched to any gene: 4. Written as DNA, the CDR3 is TGTGCCAGCAGCCTAGCGGGGAAACAAGAGACCCAGTACTTC. This sequence encodes CASSLAGKQETQYF.

The table lists this clone with a few counts. The V gene is TRBV7-9, the J gene TRBJ2-7; D may be TRBD2 (5 bases). The germline gives CDR1 SEHNR, CDR2 FQNEAQ (reference sequence). The CDR3 loop spans 15 amino acids. The ends were cut back, 3 bases at V and 6 bases at J, with 18 bases in the middle. The CDR3 DNA follows: TGTGCCAGCAGCTTCCTTTCGGGGAGAGTCGGCGAGCAGTACTTC. Translated, it gives CASSFLSGRVGEQYF.

The chain carries TRBV5-5 and TRBJ1-2; D is unclear. The CDR3 consists of 14 residues. V was cut by 0 bases and J by 4 bases, with 10 bases left in between. Per the germline V gene, CDR1 is SGHKS and CDR2 is YYEKEE (reference sequence). The CDR3 sequence: CASSLDSIFYGYTF. In DNA, the CDR3 is TGTGCCAGCAGCTTGGATTCGATTTTCTATGGCTACACCTTC.

The chain has TRBV9 and TRBJ2-7; 9 bases agree with TRBD1. Trimming cost V 3 bases and J 6 bases; bases outside gene matches: 7. Germline-derived CDR1 and CDR2 are SGDLS and YYNGEE. The CDR3 contains 14 residues. CDR3 sequence reads: CASSEGTGRLEQYF. The CDR3 bases are TGTGCCAGCAGCGAGGGGACAGGGAGGCTCGAGCAGTACTTC. Full variable domain (rest looked up from reference TRBV9 and TRBJ2-7): DSGVTQTPKHLITATGQRVTLRCSPRSGDLSVYWYQQSLDQGLQFLIQYYNGEERAKGNILERFSAQQFPDLHSELNLSSLELGDSALYFCASSEGTGRLEQYFGPGTRLTVT.

The chain carries TRBV2 and TRBJ2-2; D is ambiguous. V was shortened by 6 bases and J by 2 bases, with 1 base between the two germline ends. The length of the CDR3 is 11 residues. The germline CDR1 and CDR2 sequences are SNHLY and FYNNEI. The CDR3 DNA follows: TGTGCCAGCAGCAACACCGGGGAGCTGTTTTTT. It encodes CASSNTGELFF.

Turning to this clone: One end of the junction is discordant with germline, which a read error may explain. V and J are TRBV7-8 and TRBJ2-7; D might be TRBD2 (5 bases). Looked up from germline, CDR1 is SGHVS and CDR2 is FQNEAQ. The CDR3 consists of 16 residues. This CDR3 is CASSLAEGSDSYEQYF. CDR3 nucleotides: TGTGCCAGCAGCCTAGCCGAGGGTAGCGACTCCTACGAGCAGTACTTC.

V gene TRBV2 combines with J gene TRBJ1-3, with a tentative D call TRBD1 (6 bases). The CDR3 runs to 15 residues. The ends were cut back, 3 bases at V and 0 bases at J, with 9 bases in the middle. CDR1 and CDR2 from the germline V gene are SNHLY and FYNNEI. The CDR3 coding sequence is TGTGCCAGCAGTGATACAGGGAGCTCTGGAAACACCATATATTTT. Translation gives CASSDTGSSGNTIYF.